This T cell receptor beta chain is drawn from a study of OX40 agonist ivuxolimab in advanced cancers. Describing the broader study: Ivuxolimab was an agonistic, fully human IgG2 monoclonal antibody directed against OX40 (CD134), a costimulatory receptor. Of the roughly 50 dose-escalation patients, hepatocellular carcinoma was present in about 20, melanoma in approximately 15, renal cell carcinoma in 9 and head and neck cancer in 9. In the dose-escalation cohort, 75% to 90% of patients were male, and the mean age was roughly 60 years with a range of roughly 23 to 90. Partial responses occurred in three dose-escalation patients: two with cutaneous melanoma and one with hepatocellular carcinoma. Prior anti-PD-1, anti-PD-L1 or anti-CTLA-4 therapy was permitted, and checkpoint inhibitors had been received by about 36% of dose-escalation patients. The monotherapy dose-escalation portion (N ≈ 52 patients) of the phase I ivuxolimab trial is reported in the paper. Intravenous ivuxolimab was administered to patients every 2 weeks at six dose levels: 0.01, 0.1, 0.3, 1.5, 3 and 10 mg/kg. Peripheral TCRbeta sequencing aimed to test whether ivuxolimab altered TCR sequence diversity and caused clonal T-cell expansion. Findings and caveats that apply to the study as a whole: Clonal expansion of both CD4+ and CD8+ blood T cells was observed from baseline to week 6 at doses 0.1 to 3.0 mg/kg. In the 0.1-3.0 mg/kg groups, partial responders had among the lowest normalized peripheral clonal expansion, particularly in CD8+ T cells. Low levels of normalized T-cell clonal expansion were also seen in some patients who did not respond. Antigen specificity was not determined for the clonally expanded peripheral T cells. After ivuxolimab, CD8+ T cells had more expanded clones than CD4+ T cells on average.

Genomic DNA was isolated from the sorted cells so that the TCRbeta CDR3 region could be sequenced. TCRbeta CDR3 regions were sequenced using the immunoSEQ Assay. TCRdb carries this immuneACCESS record with in-frame sequences only. Its versions omit some clonotypes, under half of them owing to an unresolved V gene in the studies checked, with the rest unexplained. The sample profile shows nearly 110,000 clones; approximately 90% of them were found once. In total, the top ten clones hold approximately 1.2% of the sample. Of note for this clone: The antigen it recognizes is unknown. No base quality values were provided; no much bigger clone lies one nucleotide off.

The germline V gene (reference sequence) supplies CDR1 SGHKS and CDR2 YYEKEE. The CDR3 runs 14 residues from the cysteine to the phenylalanine. Of all the DNA, just the CDR3 is kept, 42 bases in frame from base 1. V gives up 2 bases and J gives up 8 bases, and the segment between their germline ends measures 16 bases. The trial excluded patients who had a history of autoimmune disease or were on systemic immunosuppression. In every dose cohort, peripheral blood was drawn for TCR sequencing at baseline, cycle 4 day 1, and cycle 7 day 1. Samples were obtained from an open-label, multicenter, first-in-human phase I dose-escalation trial of ivuxolimab. Adults with locally advanced or metastatic head and neck squamous cell, hepatocellular, melanoma or renal cell carcinoma were enrolled in the trial. Before TCR sequencing, CD4+ T cells and CD8+ T cells from peripheral blood were sorted into separate populations.

Source: CD4+ or CD8+ T cells sorted from blood, taken in a trial of the OX40 agonist ivuxolimab. The chain employs TRBV5-5 and TRBJ1-2; tentative D gene TRBD1, with 6 bases matching. This TCR was sampled from an adult with an advanced solid tumor such as melanoma, head and neck, liver or kidney cancer. CDR3 sequence: CASSFRDIRGGYTF. The DNA reads as follows: TGTGCCAGCAGCTTTAGGGACATCCGCGGGGGCTACACCTTC.